One sample yielded the 7 T cell receptor beta chains listed below, sequenced in a study of T cell responses to AZD1222 COVID-19 vaccine. The method was immunoSEQ multiplex PCR; TCRdb's version includes in-frame clones alone and lacks a portion of them. Here the sample spans around 130,000 clones, roughly 87% being singletons. Material: peripheral blood, obtained on day 0 of AZD1222 vaccination. These receptors were taken from an adult in good health.

The chain carries TRBV7-2 and TRBJ1-2; 9 bases agree with TRBD1. In germline, CDR1 is SGHTA, CDR2 FQGNSA. The V gene end was trimmed by 0 bases and the J gene end by 6 bases; junction bases not matched to a gene: 8. This CDR3 contains 16 residues. CDR3 sequence (DNA): TGTGCCAGCAGCTTAGCGCCGGGACAGGGAGGTAATGGCTACACCTTC. It specifies CASSLAPGQGGNGYTF.

This chain uses TRBV2 with TRBJ1-2; TRBD1 matches at 9 bases. In germline, CDR1 is SNHLY, CDR2 FYNNEI. CDR3 length: 14 amino acids. V lost 7 bases, J lost 2 bases, and 5 bases stayed unmatched. The CDR3 region has the DNA TGTGCCAGCAAACTTACAGGGGGCAACTATGGCTACACCTTC. Its protein is CASKLTGGNYGYTF.

This clone was counted only a few times. The genes are TRBV9 and TRBJ2-3; D is unresolved. Germline V lookup: CDR1 SGDLS, CDR2 YYNGEE. The CDR3 contains 13 residues. Trimming took off 2 bases at V and 6 bases at J, with 10 bases between the two ends. CDR3 coding DNA: TGTGCCAGCAGCGTGGCCCTTCAGGATACGCAGTATTTT. Protein sequence: CASSVALQDTQYF.

This chain joins TRBV28 and TRBJ1-2, with D uncertain. The germline V gene encodes CDR1 MDHEN and CDR2 SYDVKM. Between the trimmed V and J ends, which lost 8 bases and 1 base, there was a span of 11 bases. CDR3 size: 13 residues. Here the CDR3 reads CASSLGLNYGYTF. CDR3 in DNA: TGTGCCAGCTCTTTGGGTCTTAACTATGGCTACACCTTC.

Here the CDR3 reads CASSQGGTVSWTGELFF. The DNA for the CDR3 is TGCGCCAGCAGCCAAGGTGGGACAGTTAGTTGGACCGGGGAGCTGTTTTTT. The chain links TRBV4-1 to TRBJ2-2; 7 bases align to TRBD1. The CDR3 extends over 17 amino acids. Germline V lookup: CDR1 MGHRA, CDR2 YSYEKL. Trimming at V came to 1 base and at J to 5 bases, leaving 10 bases not matched to a gene.

The chain recombines TRBV5-1 with TRBJ1-2; maybe TRBD1 (5 bases). CDR1 and CDR2 (germline): SGHRS, YFSETQ. The length of the CDR3 is 13 residues. V lost 4 bases and J 8 bases, leaving 15 bases between the germline ends. The CDR3 spells CASSPQEFGGYTF. The CDR3 coding sequence is TGCGCCAGCAGCCCACAGGAATTCGGCGGCTACACCTTC.

This clone was counted only a few times. J is TRBJ1-6 and V is TRBV6-5, with TRBD1 identical over 7 bases. The length of the CDR3 is 16 residues. Trimming removed 2 bases from V and 5 bases from J; junction bases left unmatched: 6. CDR1 is MNHEY and CDR2 is SVGAGI in the germline V gene. For the CDR3, the DNA is TGTGCCAGCAGTTACGGCAGGGGGATTAATAATTCACCCCTCCACTTT. Its protein product is CASSYGRGINNSPLHF.